A selection of T cell receptor beta chains follows, all from one sample in a study of T-cell memory formation after mild COVID-19. TCRdb redid the calling of the 5' RACE reads with MiXCR, one entry per CDR3 protein. The sample lists about 400,000 distinct CDR3 sequences; around 15% were seen once. Sequenced input: PBMCs or a T cell subset sorted from them (not recorded which). These TCRs come from a man between 18 and 29 years old who had mild COVID-19 (a few samples of this study predate the infection). Cell type and time point are not known. CDR3s include the opening cysteine and the closing phenylalanine or tryptophan. D genes are given only for firm matches. Some rows have no size entry. The others give once, few or many, or a class for an expanded clone.

j_call,d_call,v_call,clone_size,cdr3_aa,cdr3_nt
TRBJ2-3,NA,TRBV6-5,medium-sized,CASKTGRVDTQYF,TGTGCCAGTAAGACAGGGAGGGTGGATACGCAGTATTTT
TRBJ1-2,NA,TRBV5-4,once,CASSLGTDPNYGYTF,TGTGCCAGCAGCTTGGGGACAGACCCTAACTATGGCTACACCTTC
TRBJ1-2,TRBD1,TRBV7-9,many,CASSLVGTGVVYGYTF,TGTGCCAGCAGCTTAGTTGGGACAGGGGTGGTCTATGGCTACACCTTC
TRBJ1-5,TRBD1,TRBV28,NA,CASIYRGNQPQHF,TGTGCCAGCATCTACAGGGGGAATCAGCCCCAGCATTTT
TRBJ2-3,NA,TRBV7-9,few,CASSSTGYSTDTQYF,TGTGCCAGCAGCTCAACAGGGTACAGCACAGATACGCAGTATTTT
TRBJ2-1,TRBD2,TRBV20-1,NA,CSARRPLAGTSSYNEQFF,TGCAGTGCTAGAAGGCCTTTAGCGGGGACGAGCTCCTACAATGAGCAGTTCTTC
TRBJ2-7,NA,TRBV4-1,NA,CASSQEYIAYEQYF,TGCGCCAGCAGCCAAGAGTACATCGCCTACGAGCAGTACTTC
TRBJ1-6,TRBD1,TRBV5-1,NA,CASTRQGADSPLHF,TGCGCCAGCACCAGACAGGGTGCCGATTCACCCCTCCACTTT
TRBJ1-4,NA,TRBV7-9,few,CASSSQGTEKLFF,TGTGCCAGCAGCTCCCAGGGCACTGAAAAACTGTTTTTT
TRBJ1-4,TRBD1,TRBV20-1,NA,CSARIGQGGEKLFF,TGCAGTGCTAGAATCGGACAGGGGGGTGAAAAACTGTTTTTT
TRBJ2-5,TRBD2,TRBV20-1,NA,CSATHEAGGGETQYF,TGCAGTGCGACCCATGAAGCGGGGGGTGGAGAGACCCAGTACTTC
TRBJ1-2,TRBD1,TRBV27,once,CASSSLLRQGLNYGYTF,TGTGCCAGCAGTTCCCTCCTAAGACAGGGCCTTAACTATGGCTACACCTTC
TRBJ1-1,NA,TRBV19,NA,CASSIEIASTEAFF,TGTGCCAGTAGTATAGAGATCGCAAGCACTGAAGCTTTCTTT
TRBJ2-1,TRBD2,TRBV6-4,many,CASSKSGGAMDEQFF,TGTGCCAGCAGTAAAAGCGGGGGGGCAATGGATGAGCAGTTCTTC
TRBJ2-4,NA,TRBV7-9,many,CASSLSGDIQYF,TGTGCCAGCAGCCTGTCGGGAGACATTCAGTACTTC
TRBJ2-7,NA,TRBV7-6,few,CASSQSEGKQYF,TGTGCCAGCAGCCAATCTGAGGGGAAGCAGTACTTC
TRBJ1-1,NA,TRBV5-1,many,CASSQALNTEAFF,TGCGCCAGCAGCCAGGCACTGAACACTGAAGCTTTCTTT
TRBJ1-5,TRBD1,TRBV12-3/TRBV12-4,NA,CASSPSGTVYSNQPQHF,TGTGCCAGCAGCCCCTCCGGGACAGTCTATAGCAATCAGCCCCAGCATTTT
TRBJ2-7,NA,TRBV10-2,many,CASSEFVGGPREQYF,TGCGCCAGCAGTGAGTTCGTGGGGGGGCCTCGGGAGCAGTACTTC
TRBJ2-3,TRBD2,TRBV7-2,many,CASSFVPLAGRDTQYF,TGTGCCAGCAGCTTTGTCCCTCTAGCGGGGAGGGATACGCAGTATTTT
TRBJ2-5,NA,TRBV5-1,NA,CASSLVSSQETQYF,TGCGCCAGCAGCTTGGTGTCCAGCCAAGAGACCCAGTACTTC
TRBJ2-6,NA,TRBV12-3/TRBV12-4,NA,CASSQPVGGISGANVLTF,TGTGCCAGCAGCCAACCGGTCGGGGGTATCTCCGGGGCCAACGTCCTGACTTTC
TRBJ1-2,NA,TRBV28,NA,CASTDFYGYTF,TGTGCCAGTACAGATTTCTATGGCTACACCTTC
TRBJ2-5,NA,TRBV6-1,NA,CASGNFVSQTQYF,TGTGCCAGCGGAAACTTTGTCTCCCAGACCCAGTACTTC
TRBJ2-7,NA,TRBV27,medium-sized,CASSFSGTFYEQYF,TGTGCCAGCAGTTTTTCGGGTACTTTCTACGAGCAGTACTTC
TRBJ1-2,TRBD1,TRBV7-2,few,CASSPQGGPGGYTF,TGTGCCAGCAGTCCCCAGGGGGGACCGGGTGGCTACACCTTC
TRBJ2-1,NA,TRBV24-1,NA,CATSSVGYNEQFF,TGTGCCACCAGTTCAGTCGGTTACAATGAGCAGTTCTTC
TRBJ2-2,NA,TRBV29-1,few,CSVGTWGTGELFF,TGCAGCGTGGGGACTTGGGGCACCGGGGAGCTGTTTTTT
TRBJ2-2,NA,TRBV19,NA,CASEGERYTGELFF,TGTGCCAGTGAGGGGGAGCGATACACCGGGGAGCTGTTTTTT
TRBJ2-1,NA,TRBV7-2,few,CASSDRTFYNEQFF,TGTGCCAGCAGCGACAGGACCTTCTACAATGAGCAGTTCTTC
TRBJ1-4,NA,TRBV5-1,few,CASRRTGGLDEKLFF,TGCGCCAGCAGACGAACGGGGGGGCTGGATGAAAAACTGTTTTTT
TRBJ1-4,NA,TRBV2,few,CASKRANDEKLFF,TGTGCCAGCAAAAGGGCGAATGATGAAAAACTGTTTTTT
TRBJ2-2,TRBD2,TRBV20-1,NA,CSAPSGGTNTGELFF,TGCAGTGCCCCTTCGGGAGGGACGAACACCGGGGAGCTGTTTTTT
TRBJ1-5,TRBD1,TRBV5-1,NA,CASTPGQGMDQPQHF,TGCGCCAGCACCCCGGGACAGGGGATGGATCAGCCCCAGCATTTT
TRBJ2-5,NA,TRBV5-1,NA,CASSLAAVASQETQYF,TGCGCCAGCAGCTTGGCCGCGGTAGCGAGCCAAGAGACCCAGTACTTC
TRBJ2-7,NA,TRBV12-3/TRBV12-4,few,CASKIGDLYEQYF,TGTGCCAGCAAGATCGGGGATCTCTACGAGCAGTACTTC
TRBJ2-3,TRBD1,TRBV4-3,NA,CASSTTGAPTDTQYF,TGCGCCAGCAGCACAACAGGGGCCCCCACAGATACGCAGTATTTT
TRBJ2-5,NA,TRBV2,many,CASSDVGQETQYF,TGTGCCAGCAGTGACGTGGGCCAAGAGACCCAGTACTTC
TRBJ1-1,TRBD1,TRBV5-1,few,CASSFTDRAEAFF,TGCGCCAGCAGCTTCACGGACAGGGCTGAAGCTTTCTTT
TRBJ2-1,TRBD2,TRBV5-1,NA,CASSLVLAGANEQFF,TGCGCCAGCAGCTTGGTCCTAGCGGGGGCCAATGAGCAGTTCTTC
TRBJ2-1,TRBD1,TRBV7-9,few,CASSPPGQGGNEQFF,TGTGCCAGCAGCCCACCGGGACAGGGTGGCAATGAGCAGTTCTTC
TRBJ1-5,NA,TRBV2,once,CASSEWVSNQPQHF,TGTGCCAGCAGTGAATGGGTCAGCAATCAGCCCCAGCATTTT
TRBJ1-1,NA,TRBV6-1,NA,CASSVVGVEAFF,TGTGCCAGCAGTGTGGTAGGGGTTGAAGCTTTCTTT
TRBJ1-5,NA,TRBV7-9,few,CASSETGLNQPQHF,TGTGCCAGCAGCGAAACGGGCTTGAATCAGCCCCAGCATTTT
TRBJ1-1,NA,TRBV6-6,few,CASSYSDTPGFSEAFF,TGTGCCAGCAGTTACTCGGACACCCCGGGATTTAGTGAAGCTTTCTTT
TRBJ2-7,NA,TRBV7-2,NA,CASSFGVSSYEQYF,TGTGCCAGCAGCTTCGGGGTAAGCTCCTACGAGCAGTACTTC
TRBJ1-2,NA,TRBV12-3/TRBV12-4,few,CASKLRAGQVGYTF,TGTGCCAGCAAACTGCGTGCGGGGCAAGTAGGCTACACCTTC
TRBJ2-3,NA,TRBV20-1,NA,CSAPTRRRDTQYF,TGCAGTGCACCGACGAGAAGGAGAGATACGCAGTATTTT
TRBJ1-2,NA,TRBV12-3/TRBV12-4,NA,CASRRGRSFGYTF,TGTGCCAGCCGAAGAGGAAGGTCCTTTGGCTACACCTTC
TRBJ2-3,TRBD2,TRBV4-2,few,CASSQGGRGGVDTQYF,TGTGCCAGCAGCCAAGGTGGGCGGGGGGGAGTGGATACGCAGTATTTT
TRBJ2-3,NA,TRBV5-6,many,CASSTKVSDTQYF,TGTGCCAGCAGCACCAAAGTCTCAGATACGCAGTATTTT
TRBJ1-2,TRBD1,TRBV10-3,NA,CAIIGQGVNGYTF,TGTGCCATCATAGGGCAGGGGGTGAATGGCTACACCTTC
TRBJ1-1,NA,TRBV27,few,CASSLRTYSGAEAFF,TGTGCCAGCAGTTTAAGAACCTACTCCGGCGCTGAAGCTTTCTTT
TRBJ2-5,TRBD2,TRBV4-2,many,CASSQEENSGGHQETQYF,TGTGCCAGCAGCCAAGAAGAGAATAGCGGGGGACACCAAGAGACCCAGTACTTC
TRBJ2-1,TRBD2,TRBV7-6,NA,CASSPILSGGAFNEQFF,TGTGCCAGCAGCCCCATATTGAGCGGGGGGGCATTCAATGAGCAGTTCTTC
TRBJ2-5,NA,TRBV24-1,many,CATSDATGTKETQYF,TGTGCCACCAGTGACGCTACCGGGACAAAAGAGACCCAGTACTTC
TRBJ2-1,TRBD2,TRBV10-3,once,CAISDVAGGPYEQFF,TGTGCCATCAGTGATGTGGCGGGGGGGCCGTATGAGCAGTTCTTC
TRBJ1-3,NA,TRBV5-1,NA,CASSHGTYPNSGNTIYF,TGCGCCAGCAGCCATGGGACCTACCCCAACTCTGGAAACACCATATATTTT
TRBJ1-1,NA,TRBV27,many,CASSLMSNTEAFF,TGTGCCAGCAGTTTGATGTCGAACACTGAAGCTTTCTTT
TRBJ1-1,NA,TRBV7-9,few,CASSSPPLIAEAFF,TGTGCCAGCAGCTCCCCACCCCTGATAGCTGAAGCTTTCTTT